This T cell receptor (beta chain) was recorded in a study of cytomegalovirus exposure and HLA in healthy donors. General study findings and limits: Owing to their indistinguishability, certain V segments, notably TRBV6-2 and TRBV6-3, were excluded. An ancestry cluster, one associated with Asian ancestry, reportedly showed fewer N-insertions than the approximately 650-donor mean in a later analysis.

Turning to this clone: What it binds is unknown.

The CDR3 spans 17 residues. Per germline, CDR1 SGHAT and CDR2 FQNNGV. The germline V and J ends were trimmed by 0 bases and 0 bases, with 14 bases remaining between them. 60 Vbeta and 13 Jbeta primers were used in PCR. Some clones are missing from TCRdb's copy, which holds only in-frame ones; the method was immunoSEQ multiplex PCR. Of some 150,000 clones listed, about 78% were seen once; the top ten hold 3.9%. Sequenced input: PBMCs. The rearrangement uses TRBV11-2 and TRBJ1-1; D uncertain. This TCR derives from a man aged 18 to 35 in good health and CMV-seronegative. The CDR3 bases are TGTGCCAGCAGCTTAGATCTGGGAGCGAATGTGAACACTGAAGCTTTCTTT. This codes for CASSLDLGANVNTEAFF.